The clone carrying this TCR beta chain appeared a few times. Antigen specificity is unknown. These data belong to a study of response to subunit inactivated influenza vaccine. Findings and caveats of the study: Few additional T cells are recruited per seasonal influenza vaccination, authors suggested.

Each CDR3 protein gets one entry after TCRdb re-called the RT-PCR reads with MiXCR. The sample includes over 150,000 distinct CDR3 sequences, around 14% of them seen just once. This CDR3 comprises 20 residues. CDR1 and CDR2 (germline): SGHAT, FQDESV (reference sequence). The J segment lost 0 bases and the V segment lost 3 bases, leaving 17 bases of the junction unmatched. The genes are TRBV11-1 and TRBJ2-5, with 9 positions matching TRBD1. The TCR was taken from a man between 50 and 59 years old who received an inactivated influenza vaccine. Sequenced here: CD8+ T cells sorted from PBMCs, sampled roughly 5 days after vaccination. In nucleotides, the CDR3 is TGTGCCAGCAGCTTTTTCCCTGTCGCAGACAGGGGGGGATACCAAGAGACCCAGTACTTC. Encoded protein: CASSFFPVADRGGYQETQYF.